Shown below are 20 T cell receptor beta chains from a single sample sequenced in a study of blood T cell repertoires in COVID-19 (dated by TCRdb to 2019 to 2021). Libraries were prepared through the immunoSEQ multiplex PCR assay. The table was pulled from immuneACCESS by TCRdb, which kept in-frame rearrangements only. Such tables lose some clones; where checked, under half of the loss comes from unresolved V genes, and the rest has no known cause. The sample has more than 9,500 clones on record, roughly 91% of them singletons. 22% of the sample comes from the top ten. Specimen: peripheral blood. These receptors were obtained from a woman in her fifties or sixties with active COVID-19.

The CDR3 spells CSVRDRASGNTIYF. DNA for the CDR3: TGCAGCGTACGGGACAGGGCTTCTGGAAACACCATATATTTT. V is TRBV29-1 and J is TRBJ1-3, with 9 bases matching TRBD1. Germline V gene lookup returns CDR1 SQVTM and CDR2 ANQGSEA. V dropped 6 bases and J dropped 1; count of bases not matched to a gene: 4. The CDR3 is made up of 14 amino acids. Full variable domain (missing parts from reference TRBV29-1 and TRBJ1-3): SAVISQKPSRDICQRGTSLTIQCQVDSQVTMMFWYRQQPGQSLTLIATANQGSEATYESGFVIDKFPISRPNLTFSTLTVSNMSPEDSSIYLCSVRDRASGNTIYFGEGSWLTVV.

This clone was seen a handful of times. V gene TRBV2 combines with J gene TRBJ1-1; TRBD1 aligns across 8 bases. Germline CDR1 is SNHLY and CDR2 is FYNNEI. The CDR3 is made up of 13 amino acids. Unmatched junction bases numbered 4, after V lost 5 bases and J lost 5 bases. The CDR3 coding sequence is TGTGCCAGCAGTCAGGGGGCGAGGACTGAAGCTTTCTTT. Amino acid sequence: CASSQGARTEAFF.

The rearrangement links TRBV30 to TRBJ1-1, with a weak D call TRBD1 (5 bases). This CDR3 contains 14 residues. Trimming removed 4 bases at V and 1 base at J, with 13 bases between. CDR1 and CDR2 (germline): GTSNPN, SVGIG (reference sequence). The CDR3 spells CAWNRGGTNTEAFF. Written as DNA, the CDR3 is TGTGCCTGGAACAGAGGAGGGACGAACACTGAAGCTTTCTTT. Combining the CDR3 with reference TRBV30 and TRBJ1-1 gives the whole variable domain SQTIHQWPATLVQPVGSPLSLECTVEGTSNPNLYWYRQAAGRGLQLLFYSVGIGQISSEVPQNLSASRPQDRQFILSSKKLLLSDSGFYLCAWNRGGTNTEAFFGQGTRLTVV.

V usage is TRBV5-4 and J usage is TRBJ1-5; TRBD1 matches at 8 bases. From germline, CDR1 is SGHNT and CDR2 YYREEE (reference sequence). V trimming: 4 bases; J trimming: 3 bases; junction bases outside the gene matches: 6. The CDR3 totals 15 residues. The CDR3 DNA is TGTGCCAGCAGCCCCCGACAGGGGATCAATCAGCCCCAGCATTTT. Translating gives CASSPRQGINQPQHF. The entire variable domain, with the rest obtained from reference TRBV5-4 and TRBJ1-5, is as follows: ETGVTQSPTHLIKTRGQQVTLRCSSQSGHNTVSWYQQALGQGPQFIFQYYREEENGRGNFPPRFSGLQFPNYSSELNVNALELDDSALYLCASSPRQGINQPQHFGDGTRLSIL.

This chain uses TRBV28 with TRBJ1-3; D might be TRBD1 (5 bases). This CDR3 has 14 amino acids. V was pared by 5 bases and J by 8 bases, with 16 bases between. The germline V gene has CDR1 MDHEN and CDR2 SYDVKM. DNA of the CDR3: TGTGCCAGCAGTACGACCCAGGGTAGGCACACCATATATTTT. It specifies CASSTTQGRHTIYF.

The chain recombines TRBV5-8 with TRBJ2-2, with a weak D call TRBD2 (6 bases). CDR3 size: 16 residues. Trimming shortened V by 0 bases and J by 7 bases, and 16 bases separated the two germline ends. Germline CDR1 and CDR2: SGHTS and YDEGEE. The CDR3 spells CASSLGTRVADGELFF. DNA for the CDR3: TGTGCCAGCAGCTTGGGAACGAGGGTAGCGGACGGGGAGCTGTTTTTT.

This sequence joins TRBV6-5 and TRBJ1-1; 7 bases line up with TRBD1. This CDR3 comprises 14 residues. Losses at the gene ends were 1 base for V and 4 bases for J; bases not matched to a gene: 3. The germline V gene encodes CDR1 MNHEY and CDR2 SVGAGI. The DNA of the CDR3 is TGTGCCAGCAGTTACTTTTCAGGGGGCACTGAAGCTTTCTTT. It is translated as CASSYFSGGTEAFF.

The CDR3: CASRDRGYSEQFF. DNA for the CDR3: TGTGCCAGCCGGGACAGGGGGTATAGTGAGCAGTTCTTC. The chain couples TRBV2 to TRBJ2-1; 11 nucleotides agree with TRBD1. The V gene end was trimmed by 8 bases and the J gene end by 9 bases; junction bases not matched to a gene: 6. The CDR3 contains 13 residues. Germline lookup yields CDR1 SNHLY and CDR2 FYNNEI.

V is TRBV11-1 and J is TRBJ2-1, with D perhaps TRBD2 (6 bases). Per the germline V gene, CDR1 is SGHAT and CDR2 is FQDESV (reference sequence). CDR3 length: 14 amino acids. V was clipped by 2 bases and J by 5 bases, with 10 bases between them. In DNA form, the CDR3 reads TGTGCCAGCAGCTTAATCCTAGCGAACAATGAGCAGTTCTTC. Residues: CASSLILANNEQFF.

V is TRBV2 and J is TRBJ2-3, with 11 bases matching TRBD2. The CDR3 runs to 16 residues. The germline CDR1 and CDR2 sequences are SNHLY and FYNNEI. The J segment lost 3 bases and the V segment lost 3 bases, leaving 5 bases of the junction unmatched. For the CDR3, the DNA is TGTGCCAGCAGTGACCTTAGCGGGGGGGTAACAGATACGCAGTATTTT. Protein sequence: CASSDLSGGVTDTQYF. The full variable domain, rest sourced from reference TRBV2 and TRBJ2-3, is EPEVTQTPSHQVTQMGQEVILRCVPISNHLYFYWYRQILGQKVEFLVSFYNNEISEKSEIFDDQFSVERPDGSNFTLKIRSTKLEDSAMYFCASSDLSGGVTDTQYFGPGTRLTVL.

The J gene is TRBJ2-5, the V gene TRBV19; 9 bases map to TRBD2. The V and J ends lost 5 bases and 1 base, in that order; junction bases with no gene match: 11. The germline V gene has CDR1 LNHDA and CDR2 SQIVND (reference sequence). The CDR3 is 17 amino acids. The CDR3 loop is CASSLRRGGASQETQYF. The CDR3 nucleotides are TGTGCCAGTAGTCTCCGGCGGGGGGGGGCGAGCCAAGAGACCCAGTACTTC.

V gene TRBV5-1 combines with J gene TRBJ2-3, with TRBD2 matching 9 bases. The germline V gene encodes CDR1 SGHRS and CDR2 YFSETQ. The J segment lost 2 bases and the V segment lost 4 bases, leaving 14 bases of the junction unmatched. The CDR3 consists of 18 residues. DNA for the CDR3: TGCGCCAGCAGCAGAGAAGGGCTAGCGGGACGCCCCACAGATACGCAGTATTTT. It translates to CASSREGLAGRPTDTQYF.

This rearrangement joins TRBV7-9 to TRBJ2-2; tentative D call: TRBD1 (6 bases). The V gene's germline CDR1 is SEHNR and CDR2 FQNEAQ (reference sequence). Trimming took 6 bases from V and 6 from J, leaving 14 bases between them. The length of the CDR3 is 14 residues. CDR3 in amino acids: CASSPDRPSGELFF. Here the CDR3 DNA reads TGTGCCAGCAGTCCGGACAGACCATCCGGGGAGCTGTTTTTT. Full variable domain (missing parts from reference TRBV7-9 and TRBJ2-2): DTGVSQNPRHKITKRGQNVTFRCDPISEHNRLYWYRQTLGQGPEFLTYFQNEAQLEKSRLLSDRFSAERPKGSFSTLEIQRTEQGDSAMYLCASSPDRPSGELFFGEGSRLTVL.

The rearrangement uses TRBV28 and TRBJ2-3; 8 positions match TRBD1. Germline assignment: CDR1 MDHEN and CDR2 SYDVKM. The CDR3 length is 17 residues. Trimming took 5 bases from V and 4 from J; bases not matched to a gene: 14. The CDR3 DNA is TGTGCCAGCAGTCGGGAAACCAGGGGGCGTAGCTCAGATACGCAGTATTTT. Translation: CASSRETRGRSSDTQYF.

The chain uses TRBV27 and TRBJ1-4, with TRBD1 as a possible D gene (6 bases). This CDR3 comprises 15 residues. Germline values: CDR1 MNHEY, CDR2 SMNVEV (reference sequence). V lost 6 bases and J 0 bases, leaving 11 bases between the germline ends. The CDR3 sequence: CASRGGVATNEKLFF. The DNA of the CDR3 is TGTGCCAGCAGAGGGGGGGTTGCAACTAATGAAAAACTGTTTTTT.

V and J are TRBV21-1 and TRBJ2-1; the table assigns TRBD1, which was not confirmed against the DNA. TRBV21-1 represents a pseudogene. This CDR3 has 16 amino acids. The CDR3: CASSKGHWSSYNEQFF. CDR3 coding DNA: TGTGCCAGCAGCAAGGGACACTGGAGCTCCTACAATGAGCAGTTCTTC.

The chain combines TRBV27 with TRBJ2-1; D is unresolved. The CDR3 has 13 residues. The germline CDR1 and CDR2 sequences are MNHEY and SMNVEV (reference sequence). Trimming took off 6 bases at V and 8 bases at J, with 14 bases between the two ends. The CDR3 spells CASSPVFFHEQFF. DNA for the CDR3: TGTGCCAGCAGCCCCGTTTTTTTCCATGAGCAGTTCTTC.

This clone occurred once. This chain joins TRBV7-9 and TRBJ1-2; no clear D. Trimming removed 3 bases at V and 6 bases at J, with 5 bases between. This CDR3 is 11 amino acids long. Germline V gives CDR1 SEHNR, CDR2 FQNEAQ (reference sequence). CDR3 nucleotides: TGTGCCAGCAGCTTCGGGGATGGCTACACCTTC. The encoded protein is CASSFGDGYTF. The variable domain in full, with the rest retrieved from reference TRBV7-9 and TRBJ1-2, is DTGVSQNPRHKITKRGQNVTFRCDPISEHNRLYWYRQTLGQGPEFLTYFQNEAQLEKSRLLSDRFSAERPKGSFSTLEIQRTEQGDSAMYLCASSFGDGYTFGSGTRLTVV.

This clone was seen just once. V usage is TRBV19 and J usage is TRBJ1-5; D call uncertain. This CDR3 is 15 amino acids long. Germline CDR1 reads LNHDA; CDR2 reads SQIVND (reference sequence). V lost 6 bases and J lost 0, with 12 bases in between. CDR3 loop: CASRGDNNSNQPQHF. CDR3 in DNA: TGTGCCAGTAGAGGCGACAATAATAGCAATCAGCCCCAGCATTTT.

The V call is TRBV4-1, the J call TRBJ1-3; D remains unclear. Germline CDR1 reads MGHRA; CDR2 reads YSYEKL. The CDR3 has 15 amino acids. V shed 0 bases and J shed 0 bases, with 6 bases lying between them. CDR3 in amino acids: CASSQDSNSGNTIYF. The CDR3 nucleotides read TGCGCCAGCAGCCAAGATTCAAACTCTGGAAACACCATATATTTT.